This T cell receptor (beta chain) was recorded in a study of CD8 T cells in Susac syndrome. Study-level points and caveats: The CD4+ T cell repertoires of Susac syndrome were found to show no clonal expansion.

Recently defined diagnostic criteria classed the Susac syndrome patients as definite or probable. Remarks on this clonotype: Its antigen is as yet unknown.

CDR1 and CDR2 (germline): DFQATT, SNEGSKA (reference sequence). V shed 5 bases and J shed 4 bases, with 9 bases lying between them. This CDR3 has 12 amino acids. The RNA, roughly 0.45 to 1 ug, was put through reverse transcription using random hexamers. Amplification of TCR beta CDR3 used immunoSEQ multiplex PCR across 54 Vbeta and 13 Jbeta. In TCRdb, the immunoSEQ multiplex PCR reads were re-called with MiXCR into one record per CDR3 protein. The data hold about 120,000 distinct CDR3 sequences, with under 96% observed a single time. The chain is built from TRBV20-1 and TRBJ2-1; TRBD2 is a possible D gene (5 bases). The material sequenced was CD4+ T cells from PBMCs. The source of this sequence is a human donor with Susac syndrome. The chain's CDR3 is CSASGIYNEQFF. CDR3 nucleotides: TGCAGTGCTTCGGGAATTTACAATGAGCAGTTCTTC.